This T cell receptor (beta chain) comes out of a study of T cell responses to AZD1222 COVID-19 vaccine. Data came from immunoSEQ multiplex PCR; TCRdb stores just in-frame clones and leaves some out. This table has approximately 100,000 clones, approximately 89% appearing once. Study findings and constraints: Donors were mostly white British, more females; clonal diversity possibly underestimated. Unmutated regions of variants are reportedly targeted by nearly half of spike-specific TCRs. Scientists sampled the repertoires only once the peak T cell response had passed.

Of note for this clone: The antigen is unknown.

This material consisted of peripheral blood, taken on day 0 of MenACWY control vaccination. The TCR sequence derives from an adult in good health.

CDR3 sequence reads: CASSDPTGAEETQYF. The CDR3 nucleotides are TGTGCCAGCAGCGACCCCACCGGGGCCGAAGAGACCCAGTACTTC. The rearrangement uses TRBV11-2 and TRBJ2-5, with D tentatively TRBD1 or TRBD2 (5 bases each). In germline, CDR1 is SGHAT, CDR2 FQNNGV. CDR3 length: 15 amino acids. The germline V and J ends were trimmed by 5 bases and 3 bases, with 16 bases remaining between them. Looking up the rest from reference TRBV11-2 and TRBJ2-5 gives the full variable domain: EAGVAQSPRYKIIEKRQSVAFWCNPISGHATLYWYQQILGQGPKLLIQFQNNGVVDDSQLPKDRFSAERLKGVDSTLKIQPAKLEDSAVYLCASSDPTGAEETQYFGPGTRLLVL.